A single sample is the source of the 32 T cell receptor beta chains below, sequenced in a study of T cell responses to AZD1222 COVID-19 vaccine. Some clones are missing from TCRdb's copy, which holds only in-frame ones; the method was immunoSEQ multiplex PCR. The sample shows approximately 90,000 clones, more than 90% of them seen only once. Sequenced material: peripheral blood, taken on day 0 of AZD1222 vaccination. Receptor source: an adult in good health.

The V gene is TRBV19, the J gene TRBJ1-6, with 8 bases lining up with TRBD1. The CDR3 covers 15 residues. J was trimmed by 4 bases and V by 10 bases; bases with no gene match: 9. Germline CDR1 LNHDA, CDR2 SQIVND (reference sequence). CDR3: CAIKLGQEYNSPLHF. In DNA, the CDR3 is TGTGCCATCAAACTGGGACAGGAATATAATTCACCCCTCCACTTT.

The rearrangement links TRBV19 to TRBJ2-3, with 8 bases aligning to TRBD1. This CDR3 spans 15 amino acids. Trimming took 3 bases from V and 4 from J; bases not matched to a gene: 6. CDR1 LNHDA and CDR2 SQIVND come from the germline V gene (reference sequence). Here the CDR3 DNA reads TGTGCCAGTAGTATCGGACAGGGAGGAGCAGATACGCAGTATTTT. It codes for CASSIGQGGADTQYF. The full variable domain, rest sourced from reference TRBV19 and TRBJ2-3, is DGGITQSPKYLFRKEGQNVTLSCEQNLNHDAMYWYRQDPGQGLRLIYYSQIVNDFQKGDIAEGYSVSREKKESFPLTVTSAQKNPTAFYLCASSIGQGGADTQYFGPGTRLTVL.

The chain combines TRBV25-1 with TRBJ1-2; unclear D gene. CDR1 is MGHDK, CDR2 SYGVNS, per germline. CDR3 length equals 13 residues. Between the trimmed V and J ends, which lost 6 bases and 4 bases, there was a span of 12 bases. The CDR3 nucleotides are TGTGCCAGCAGCCAAGGCTTGCTCTATGGCTACACCTTC. It yields the protein CASSQGLLYGYTF.

The rearrangement uses TRBV6-5 and TRBJ1-3; TRBD1 aligns across 7 bases. In germline, CDR1 is MNHEY, CDR2 SVGAGI. The CDR3 is 16 residues long. Trimming removed 0 bases from V and 4 bases from J; junction bases left unmatched: 6. The CDR3 nucleotides are TGTGCCAGCAGTTACTCGAGACAGGGAATGGGAAACACCATATATTTT. Protein product: CASSYSRQGMGNTIYF.

This rearrangement joins TRBV5-1 to TRBJ2-5; TRBD1 aligns across 7 bases. V shed 4 bases and J 2 bases; nucleotides not matched to a gene: 8. The CDR3 covers 15 residues. Germline CDR1 reads SGHRS; CDR2 reads YFSETQ. CDR3 region: CASSGRRDRQETQYF. The CDR3 DNA reads as TGCGCCAGCAGCGGTAGAAGGGACAGACAAGAGACCCAGTACTTC.

The chain recombines TRBV4-3 with TRBJ2-2; D might be TRBD2 (6 bases). CDR1 is LGHNA and CDR2 is YSLEER in the germline V gene. Trimming shortened V by 0 bases and J by 5 bases, and 13 bases separated the two germline ends. The CDR3 loop spans 16 amino acids. The DNA of the CDR3 is TGCGCCAGCAGCCAAGAGACGGGAGCGATAACCGGGGAGCTGTTTTTT. Protein: CASSQETGAITGELFF.

The chain combines TRBV5-6 with TRBJ2-1, with D perhaps being TRBD1 or TRBD2 (5 bases each). Germline CDR1 and CDR2: SGHDT and YYEEEE. CDR3 length: 13 residues. The V end lost 0 bases, the J end lost 8 bases, and 9 bases lay between the germline ends. The CDR3 sequence: CASSLAVGDEQFF. Written as DNA, the CDR3 is TGTGCCAGCAGCTTGGCGGTGGGGGATGAGCAGTTCTTC. Drawing the rest from reference TRBV5-6 and TRBJ2-1, the complete variable domain is DAGVTQSPTHLIKTRGQQVTLRCSPKSGHDTVSWYQQALGQGPQFIFQYYEEEERQRGNFPDRFSGHQFPNYSSELNVNALLLGDSALYLCASSLAVGDEQFFGPGTRLTVL.

This chain links TRBV7-6 with TRBJ2-7, with a weak D call TRBD1 (6 bases). The CDR3 totals 15 residues. Trimming shortened V by 1 base and J by 3 bases, and 13 bases separated the two germline ends. Per the germline V gene, CDR1 is SGHVS and CDR2 is FNYEAQ. CDR3 loop: CASSLGGQGNYEQYF. The CDR3, as DNA: TGTGCCAGCAGCTTAGGGGGGCAGGGAAACTACGAGCAGTACTTC.

The chain is built from TRBV4-2 and TRBJ1-2; 9 nucleotides agree with TRBD1. Germline trimming cut 1 base from V and 4 bases from J; bases unmatched to any gene: 7. Germline V gene data show CDR1 as LGHNA and CDR2 as YNFKEQ. The CDR3 is 16 amino acids. The CDR3 loop is CASSQVTGGDSYGYTF. The CDR3 region has the DNA TGTGCCAGCAGCCAAGTTACAGGGGGCGATAGCTATGGCTACACCTTC.

The V and J genes are TRBV6-1 and TRBJ2-2, with 10 bases identical to TRBD1. The length of the CDR3 is 14 residues. Germline CDR1 MNHNS, CDR2 SASEGT. V was pared by 3 bases and J by 7 bases, with 2 bases of the junction left unmatched. The CDR3 loop reads CASSEGTGVGELFF. The CDR3 DNA follows: TGTGCCAGCAGTGAGGGGACAGGGGTCGGGGAGCTGTTTTTT.

Details on this clone: One end of the junction varies from germline; a read error may be responsible. This chain links TRBV6-6 with TRBJ1-2; weak D call: TRBD1 (5 bases). This CDR3 has 8 amino acids. Germline V CDR1 and CDR2: MNHNY, SVGAGI (reference sequence). CDR3 loop: CASGGSAF. The CDR3 DNA reads as TGTGCCAGCGGGGGTTCGGCCTTC.

The rearrangement joins TRBV4-1 to TRBJ1-6; the D is unclear. This CDR3 has 14 residues. Per germline, CDR1 MGHRA and CDR2 YSYEKL. Deletions cut 1 base from V and 11 bases from J, with 12 bases between. CDR3 sequence (DNA): TGCGCCAGCAGCCAAGCCGTAACAGCAACACCCCTCCACTTT. Its protein product is CASSQAVTATPLHF.

This clone occurred once. The chain combines TRBV6-1 with TRBJ1-5; 8 bases fit TRBD1. Trimming cost V 4 bases and J 0 bases; bases outside gene matches: 5. Per the germline V gene, CDR1 is MNHNS and CDR2 is SASEGT. The CDR3 is 16 amino acids. The CDR3 region has the DNA TGTGCCAGCAGTGCATTGACAGGGGTTAGCAATCAGCCCCAGCATTTT. Translating it yields CASSALTGVSNQPQHF.

V usage is TRBV14 and J usage is TRBJ1-4, with 8 bases aligning to TRBD1. CDR3 length equals 15 residues. Germline CDR1 is SGHDN and CDR2 is FVKESK. V shed 1 base, J shed 8 bases, and the junction held 6 bases outside the gene matches. CDR3 in DNA: TGTGCCAGCAGCCAAGCAGGGGGCAGGGGGGAAAAACTGTTTTTT. This encodes CASSQAGGRGEKLFF.

V usage is TRBV7-9 and J usage is TRBJ1-1; 9 positions agree with TRBD1. Germline V gene sequence: CDR1 SEHNR, CDR2 FQNEAQ (reference sequence). After removal of 6 bases from V and 3 bases from J, the junction contained 14 bases not matched to a gene. The CDR3 extends over 17 amino acids. In DNA form, the CDR3 reads TGTGCCAGCAGACCAAGGCCTGGCCGACAGGGGGACACTGAAGCTTTCTTT. Protein sequence: CASRPRPGRQGDTEAFF.

V is TRBV24-1 and J is TRBJ2-7; 11 bases are a match to TRBD1. V lost 3 bases and J lost 4; bases outside the gene matches: 4. The germline V gene encodes CDR1 KGHDR and CDR2 SFDVKD. The CDR3 covers 15 residues. The CDR3 nucleotides read TGTGCCACCAGTGATCCGGGGACAGGGGGATACGAGCAGTACTTC. It yields the protein CATSDPGTGGYEQYF.

This clone was detected only once. The chain carries TRBV19 and TRBJ2-1; 9 bases are a match to TRBD2. V gave up 0 bases and J gave up 9 bases; unmatched junction bases: 9. Germline lookup yields CDR1 LNHDA and CDR2 SQIVND (reference sequence). This CDR3 has 16 residues. CDR3 loop: CASSIDGSGSFSEQFF. The CDR3 DNA sequence: TGTGCCAGTAGTATAGATGGTAGCGGGAGTTTCAGTGAGCAGTTCTTC. Full variable domain (missing parts from reference TRBV19 and TRBJ2-1): DGGITQSPKYLFRKEGQNVTLSCEQNLNHDAMYWYRQDPGQGLRLIYYSQIVNDFQKGDIAEGYSVSREKKESFPLTVTSAQKNPTAFYLCASSIDGSGSFSEQFFGPGTRLTVL.

This chain uses TRBV29-1 with TRBJ2-3; 10 positions agree with TRBD1. There are 13 residues in the CDR3. CDR1 SQVTM and CDR2 ANQGSEA come from the germline V gene. V dropped 0 bases and J dropped 6; count of bases not matched to a gene: 0. The DNA of the CDR3 is TGCAGCGTTGAAGAGGGACAGGGGGATACGCAGTATTTT. It specifies CSVEEGQGDTQYF.

V usage is TRBV6-2 or TRBV6-3 and J usage is TRBJ2-7, with unresolved D. CDR3 length: 12 amino acids. V lost 3 bases to trimming and J lost 0 bases, with 3 bases between them. In germline, CDR1 is MNHEY, CDR2 SVGEGT. CDR3 DNA sequence: TGTGCCAGCAGTTATACCTCCTACGAGCAGTACTTC. Protein: CASSYTSYEQYF.

The rearrangement joins TRBV9 to TRBJ1-3; no definite D call. Germline assignment: CDR1 SGDLS and CDR2 YYNGEE. Trimming shortened V by 4 bases and J by 1 base, and 15 bases separated the two germline ends. This CDR3 region has 16 residues. In nucleotides, the CDR3 is TGTGCCAGCAGCCCCACCCCCCCGGGTTCTGGAAACACCATATATTTT. Translating gives CASSPTPPGSGNTIYF.

V gene TRBV24-1 combines with J gene TRBJ2-3, with 8 bases that match TRBD2. The V and J ends lost 5 bases and 0 bases, in that order; junction bases with no gene match: 15. Germline V gives CDR1 KGHDR, CDR2 SFDVKD. The CDR3 contains 19 residues. The CDR3 DNA is TGTGCCACCAGTGTCCTCTTTACGGGGGGGATACGTAGCACAGATACGCAGTATTTT. It codes for CATSVLFTGGIRSTDTQYF.

Here the CDR3 reads CASSPRDGNTEAFF. The CDR3 DNA reads TGTGCCAGCAGCCCGAGGGACGGGAACACTGAAGCTTTCTTT. This chain connects TRBV7-3 to TRBJ1-1, with D maybe TRBD1 (5 bases). V lost 5 bases, J lost 1 base, and 11 bases lay in between. CDR1 SGHTA and CDR2 FQGTGA come from the germline V gene. The CDR3 is made up of 14 amino acids.

V is TRBV15 and J is TRBJ1-6; D gene ambiguous. The V gene's germline CDR1 is LNHNV and CDR2 YYDKDF (reference sequence). V lost 5 bases, J lost 9 bases, and 14 bases lay in between. The CDR3 runs to 14 residues. The CDR3 reads CATSARVGLSPLHF. The DNA of the CDR3 is TGTGCCACCAGCGCCCGGGTTGGGCTTTCACCCCTCCACTTT.

This chain connects TRBV20-1 to TRBJ2-1; D is uncertain. Germline V lookup: CDR1 DFQATT, CDR2 SNEGSKA (reference sequence). V lost 0 bases to trimming and J lost 5 bases, with 2 bases between them. The CDR3 consists of 11 residues. The CDR3 bases are TGCAGTGCTAGAGAGGACAATGAGCAGTTCTTC. Translation gives CSAREDNEQFF.

The chain combines TRBV7-3 with TRBJ2-1; the match to TRBD2 covers 7 bases. Germline trimming cut 5 bases from V and 5 bases from J; bases unmatched to any gene: 6. This CDR3 comprises 14 residues. Germline CDR1 reads SGHTA; CDR2 reads FQGTGA. For the CDR3, the DNA is TGTGCCAGCAGCCCCAAGACTAGCAACAATGAGCAGTTCTTC. It encodes CASSPKTSNNEQFF.

This chain connects TRBV5-1 to TRBJ1-4, with TRBD1 matching 10 bases. CDR1 SGHRS and CDR2 YFSETQ come from the germline V gene. Losses at the gene ends were 4 bases for V and 8 bases for J; bases not matched to a gene: 5. There are 14 residues in the CDR3. CDR3 region: CASSTGTGDEKLFF. In DNA form, the CDR3 reads TGCGCCAGCAGCACCGGGACAGGGGACGAAAAACTGTTTTTT.

In this sample, this clone turned up a few times. The chain recombines TRBV4-1 with TRBJ2-7; D remains unclear. V was cut by 3 bases and J by 6 bases, with 12 bases left in between. Germline V gene data show CDR1 as MGHRA and CDR2 as YSYEKL. The CDR3 has 13 residues. In DNA form, the CDR3 reads TGCGCCAGCAGCCAGAGAATGCCACCCGAGCAGTACTTC. It translates to CASSQRMPPEQYF.

The J gene is TRBJ1-3, the V gene TRBV2, with D possibly matching TRBD1 (6 bases). This CDR3 has 16 amino acids. Germline assignment: CDR1 SNHLY and CDR2 FYNNEI. Trimming pared 6 bases from V and 0 bases from J, leaving 15 bases between. The CDR3 DNA sequence: TGTGCCAGCAGGCCAGGGGAAGGGAGCTCTGGAAACACCATATATTTT. Encoded protein: CASRPGEGSSGNTIYF. The variable domain in full, with the rest retrieved from reference TRBV2 and TRBJ1-3, is EPEVTQTPSHQVTQMGQEVILRCVPISNHLYFYWYRQILGQKVEFLVSFYNNEISEKSEIFDDQFSVERPDGSNFTLKIRSTKLEDSAMYFCASRPGEGSSGNTIYFGEGSWLTVV.

This chain uses TRBV5-1 with TRBJ2-1; 7 nucleotides align to TRBD2. The CDR3 is 14 amino acids. The germline V gene has CDR1 SGHRS and CDR2 YFSETQ. After removal of 1 base from V and 8 bases from J, the junction contained 6 bases not matched to a gene. As DNA, the CDR3 is TGCGCCAGCAGCTTGAGAGCGGGGTTAGATGAGCAGTTCTTC. It specifies CASSLRAGLDEQFF.

This rearrangement joins TRBV7-9 to TRBJ1-1; possible D gene TRBD1, 5 bases. From germline, CDR1 is SEHNR and CDR2 FQNEAQ (reference sequence). The CDR3 contains 14 residues. Trimming left V 1 base short and J 5 bases short, with 11 bases between. The CDR3 DNA follows: TGTGCCAGCAGCTTAGTCCAGGGACGGACTGAAGCTTTCTTT. As protein: CASSLVQGRTEAFF.

The V and J genes are TRBV6-5 and TRBJ2-7; no firm D call. Between the trimmed V and J ends, which lost 2 bases and 0 bases, there was a span of 11 bases. This CDR3 has 15 residues. CDR1 and CDR2 from the germline V gene are MNHEY and SVGAGI. CDR3 amino acids: CASSYGVRSSYEQYF. The CDR3 DNA reads TGTGCCAGCAGTTACGGGGTTAGAAGCTCCTACGAGCAGTACTTC.

This chain links TRBV27 with TRBJ1-5; weak D call: TRBD1 (5 bases). The CDR3 is 18 amino acids. The germline V gene has CDR1 MNHEY and CDR2 SMNVEV (reference sequence). V lost 2 bases, J lost 4 bases, and 21 bases lay in between. The CDR3 region has the DNA TGTGCCAGCAGTTTAATCCCCCCCGCAGGGAAACCTAATCAGCCCCAGCATTTT. Protein sequence: CASSLIPPAGKPNQPQHF.